This T cell receptor beta chain is drawn from a study of cytomegalovirus exposure and HLA in healthy donors. Germline assignment: CDR1 SGHDN and CDR2 FVKESK. This CDR3 comprises 14 residues. Trimming removed 7 bases from V and 0 bases from J, with 7 bases in between. This clone was detected once. PCR primers comprised 60 Vbeta and 13 Jbeta primers. The assay was immunoSEQ multiplex PCR, and TCRdb's table has in-frame clones only and misses some. Among about 98,000 clones listed, roughly two thirds were seen once. The chain recombines TRBV14 with TRBJ2-6; D remains ambiguous. The clonotype was recovered from a female donor in good health and CMV-seronegative. Specimen: PBMCs. The CDR3, as DNA: TGTGCCAGCACCCTTAGCTCTGGGGCCAACGTCCTGACTTTC. Its translation: CASTLSSGANVLTF.